This entry lists 10 T cell receptor beta chains sequenced from one sample in a study of cytomegalovirus exposure and HLA in healthy donors. The protocol was immunoSEQ multiplex PCR, while the TCRdb copy is restricted to in-frame clones and leaves out a portion. Here the sample spans about 65,000 clones, approximately 90% being singletons. The sequenced sample consisted of PBMCs. These receptors were obtained from a woman aged 18-29 years in good health and CMV-seronegative.

The chain employs TRBV7-2 and TRBJ2-3, with D hard to call. CDR3 length: 16 residues. Germline V lookup: CDR1 SGHTA, CDR2 FQGNSA. Trimming took off 10 bases at V and 5 bases at J, with 25 bases between the two ends. CDR3 coding DNA: TGTGCCACCCAGCTTAGAGCGCAGTCCTTGGGAGATACGCAGTATTTT. Translating it yields CATQLRAQSLGDTQYF.

V usage is TRBV29-1 and J usage is TRBJ2-7, with 8 bases aligning to TRBD2. CDR3 size: 12 residues. Germline values: CDR1 SQVTM, CDR2 ANQGSEA. V was clipped by 6 bases and J by 6 bases; unmatched bases: 7. The CDR3 DNA sequence: TGCAGCGTGGATATCGGGGGGGTCGAGCAGTACTTC. Translation: CSVDIGGVEQYF.

CDR3 in DNA: TGTGCCAGCAGCTTGAAGGGGGATACGCAGTATTTT. It encodes CASSLKGDTQYF. The rearrangement links TRBV7-2 to TRBJ2-3, with D tentatively TRBD1 (5 bases). Germline CDR1 SGHTA, CDR2 FQGNSA. The CDR3 runs 12 residues. Trimming shortened V by 3 bases and J by 6 bases, and 7 bases separated the two germline ends.

The chain couples TRBV5-5 to TRBJ1-6; D not resolved. Looked up from germline, CDR1 is SGHKS and CDR2 is YYEKEE (reference sequence). The CDR3 consists of 15 residues. Trimming shortened V by 4 bases and J by 0 bases, and 8 bases separated the two germline ends. CDR3 in DNA: TGTGCCAGCAGCGTGGATCTCTCCTATAATTCACCCCTCCACTTT. This translates into CASSVDLSYNSPLHF.

This clone counts as medium-sized (0.01 to 0.1%). The rearrangement joins TRBV5-6 to TRBJ1-2; TRBD1 is a possible D gene (5 bases). Germline CDR1 reads SGHDT; CDR2 reads YYEEEE. This CDR3 is built from 11 residues. The ends were cut back, 2 bases at V and 8 bases at J, with 7 bases in the middle. CDR3 sequence: CASSFRQGYTF. The CDR3, as DNA: TGTGCCAGCAGCTTTCGACAGGGCTACACCTTC. The full variable domain, completed using reference TRBV5-6 and TRBJ1-2, is DAGVTQSPTHLIKTRGQQVTLRCSPKSGHDTVSWYQQALGQGPQFIFQYYEEEERQRGNFPDRFSGHQFPNYSSELNVNALLLGDSALYLCASSFRQGYTFGSGTRLTVV.

The chain couples TRBV28 to TRBJ2-1; D is ambiguous. The length of the CDR3 is 12 residues. Trimming removed 5 bases at V and 8 bases at J, with 10 bases between. CDR1 and CDR2 from the germline V gene are MDHEN and SYDVKM. CDR3 region: CASSPYFHEQFF. CDR3 nucleotide sequence: TGTGCCAGCAGTCCCTACTTCCATGAGCAGTTCTTC.

The chain combines TRBV19 with TRBJ1-1; TRBD1 aligns across 8 bases. This CDR3 is 13 amino acids long. V lost 8 bases to trimming and J lost 4 bases; unmatched junction nucleotides: 6. Germline V gives CDR1 LNHDA, CDR2 SQIVND (reference sequence). This CDR3 reads CASGLQGGTEAFF. CDR3 sequence (DNA): TGTGCCAGTGGATTACAGGGGGGCACTGAAGCTTTCTTT.

V and J are TRBV28 and TRBJ1-2; 12 nucleotides agree with TRBD1. The J segment lost 9 bases and the V segment lost 5 bases, leaving 7 bases of the junction unmatched. The CDR3 sequence is 14 residues long. Germline V gene lookup returns CDR1 MDHEN and CDR2 SYDVKM. The CDR3 protein is CASSPGQGALRYTF. CDR3 coding DNA: TGTGCCAGCAGTCCGGGACAGGGGGCTCTGCGCTACACCTTC.

The rearrangement joins TRBV15 to TRBJ1-1; the D gene is possibly TRBD1 (6 bases). This CDR3 spans 14 amino acids. Trimming left V 0 bases short and J 10 bases short, with 15 bases between. Germline V gives CDR1 LNHNV, CDR2 YYDKDF (reference sequence). CDR3 nucleotides: TGTGCCACCAGCAGAGAGGTAGGATTGGGGGCAGCTTTCTTT. Its protein product is CATSREVGLGAAFF.

The chain links TRBV28 to TRBJ2-4; D is perhaps TRBD1 (5 bases). This CDR3 is built from 13 residues. CDR1 is MDHEN and CDR2 is SYDVKM in the germline V gene. V lost 7 bases and J 9 bases, leaving 16 bases between the germline ends. CDR3 amino acids: CASTLSIGAIQYF. The DNA for the CDR3 is TGTGCCAGCACCCTATCCATTGGGGCCATTCAGTACTTC.